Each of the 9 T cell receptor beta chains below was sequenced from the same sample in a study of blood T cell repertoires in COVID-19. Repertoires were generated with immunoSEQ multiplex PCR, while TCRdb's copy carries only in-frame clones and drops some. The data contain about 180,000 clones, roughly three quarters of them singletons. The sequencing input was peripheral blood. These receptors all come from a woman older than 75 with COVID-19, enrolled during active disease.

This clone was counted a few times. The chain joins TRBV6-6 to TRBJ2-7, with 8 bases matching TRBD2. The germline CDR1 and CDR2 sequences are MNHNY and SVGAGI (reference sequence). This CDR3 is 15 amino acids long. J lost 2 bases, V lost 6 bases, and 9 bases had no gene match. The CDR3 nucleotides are TGTGCCAGCAGCCCAGGGAGCGGGGGTGCCTACGAGCAGTACTTC. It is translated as CASSPGSGGAYEQYF.

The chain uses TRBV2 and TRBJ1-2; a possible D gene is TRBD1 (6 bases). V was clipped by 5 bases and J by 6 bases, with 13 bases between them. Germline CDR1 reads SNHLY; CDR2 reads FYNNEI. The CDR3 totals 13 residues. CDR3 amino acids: CASSWGLRNGYTF. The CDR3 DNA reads TGTGCCAGCAGTTGGGGGCTCCGAAATGGCTACACCTTC.

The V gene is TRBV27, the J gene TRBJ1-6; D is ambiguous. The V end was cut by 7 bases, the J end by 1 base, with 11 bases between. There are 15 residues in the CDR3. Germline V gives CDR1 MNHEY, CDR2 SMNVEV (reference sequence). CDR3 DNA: TGTGCCAGCACTGCGAGGGCGTCCTATAATTCACCCCTCCACTTT. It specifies CASTARASYNSPLHF.

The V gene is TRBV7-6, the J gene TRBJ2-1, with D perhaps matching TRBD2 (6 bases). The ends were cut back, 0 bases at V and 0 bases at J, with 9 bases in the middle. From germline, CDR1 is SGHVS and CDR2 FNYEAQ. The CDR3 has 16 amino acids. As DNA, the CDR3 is TGTGCCAGCAGCTTAGCTGGGAGGAGCTCCTACAATGAGCAGTTCTTC. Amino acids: CASSLAGRSSYNEQFF.

The CDR3: CASSLAFQGRRGNEQFF. The CDR3 DNA reads as TGCGCCAGCAGCTTGGCCTTTCAGGGAAGAAGGGGTAATGAGCAGTTCTTC. The chain carries TRBV5-1 and TRBJ2-1; a possible D gene is TRBD1 (5 bases). Trimming cost V 0 bases and J 7 bases, with 20 bases left between them. CDR3 size: 17 residues. The germline CDR1 and CDR2 sequences are SGHRS and YFSETQ. Full variable domain (rest looked up from reference TRBV5-1 and TRBJ2-1): KAGVTQTPRYLIKTRGQQVTLSCSPISGHRSVSWYQQTPGQGLQFLFEYFSETQRNKGNFPGRFSGRQFSNSRSEMNVSTLELGDSALYLCASSLAFQGRRGNEQFFGPGTRLTVL.

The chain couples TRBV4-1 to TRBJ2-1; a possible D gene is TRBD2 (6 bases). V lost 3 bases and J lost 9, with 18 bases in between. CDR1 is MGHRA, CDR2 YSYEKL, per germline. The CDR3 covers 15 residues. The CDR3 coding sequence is TGCGCCAGCAGCCACGGGGGACGCACGCAAGGTGAGCAGTTCTTC. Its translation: CASSHGGRTQGEQFF.

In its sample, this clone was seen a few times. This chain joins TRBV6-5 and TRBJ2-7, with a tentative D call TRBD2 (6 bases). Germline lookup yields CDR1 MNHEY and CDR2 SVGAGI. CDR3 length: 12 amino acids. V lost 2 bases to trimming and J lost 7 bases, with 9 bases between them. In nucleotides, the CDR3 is TGTGCCAGCAGTTACCGGGGGAGGGAGCAGTACTTC. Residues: CASSYRGREQYF.

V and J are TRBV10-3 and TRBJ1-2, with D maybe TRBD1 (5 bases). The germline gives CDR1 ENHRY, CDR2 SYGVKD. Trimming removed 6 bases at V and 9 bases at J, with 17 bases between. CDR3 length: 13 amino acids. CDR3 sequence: CAISLDGSGSYTF. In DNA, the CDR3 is TGTGCCATCAGCCTGGACGGGTCAGGGAGCTACACCTTC.

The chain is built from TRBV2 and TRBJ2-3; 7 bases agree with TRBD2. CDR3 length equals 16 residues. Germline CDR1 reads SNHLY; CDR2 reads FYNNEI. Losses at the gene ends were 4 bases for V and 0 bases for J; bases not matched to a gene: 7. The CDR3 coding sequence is TGTGCCAGCAGTGGTGGACTAGGGATAAGCACAGATACGCAGTATTTT. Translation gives CASSGGLGISTDTQYF.